This entry features one TCR beta chain sequence. Its antigen is still unknown. Germline V lookup: CDR1 SGHNT, CDR2 YYREEE (reference sequence). The junction had 3 bases not matched to a gene; V was cut back by 4 bases and J by 2 bases. The CDR3 is made up of 14 amino acids. 60 Vbeta and 13 Jbeta primers were used in PCR. This table comes from immunoSEQ multiplex PCR, and its TCRdb copy is limited to in-frame clones, with some not included. The table includes around 190,000 clones, roughly 80% detected once. The sample belongs to a study of cytomegalovirus exposure and HLA in healthy donors. Study-level findings and limits: Published work reported that the classifier diagnosed cytomegalovirus status with high specificity and sensitivity.

The sequencing sample was made of PBMCs. J is TRBJ1-5 and V is TRBV5-4; 7 bases match TRBD1. The TCR comes from a woman younger than 45 in good health and CMV-seronegative. This CDR3 is CASSQGGGNQPQHF. The CDR3 bases are TGTGCCAGCAGCCAGGGGGGAGGCAATCAGCCCCAGCATTTT.